This entry lists 3 T cell receptor beta chains sequenced from one sample in a study of cytotoxic CD8 clonotypes in ibrutinib-treated CLL. The protocol was immunoSEQ multiplex PCR, while the TCRdb copy is restricted to in-frame clones and leaves out a portion. The sample lists 35,000 to 55,000 clones, about two thirds occurring once. Specimen: PBMCs, collected after 12 months of ibrutinib treatment. Receptors were obtained from a human donor with chronic lymphocytic leukemia.

The genes are TRBV19 and TRBJ1-1; the match to TRBD1 covers 8 bases. Germline V gene lookup returns CDR1 LNHDA and CDR2 SQIVND (reference sequence). The CDR3 contains 14 residues. Unmatched junction bases numbered 8, after V lost 7 bases and J lost 4 bases. CDR3 nucleotide sequence: TGTGCCAGTAAAGGACAGGGCGGCGGCACTGAAGCTTTCTTT. This gives the protein CASKGQGGGTEAFF.

This clone came up a few times. This chain links TRBV10-1 with TRBJ2-2; D gene uncertain. Trimming left V 3 bases short and J 6 bases short, with 5 bases between. This CDR3 contains 12 residues. In germline, CDR1 is WNHNN, CDR2 SYGVQD (reference sequence). The CDR3 DNA follows: TGCGCCAGCAGTGAATCGTCCGGGGAGCTGTTTTTT. This codes for CASSESSGELFF.

This clone appeared a few times. V gene TRBV5-1 combines with J gene TRBJ2-2; D gene ambiguous. The V gene lost 1 base and the J gene lost 1 base, with 17 bases spanning the gap. In germline, CDR1 is SGHRS, CDR2 YFSETQ. The CDR3 loop spans 18 amino acids. Here the CDR3 reads CASSLPGLVMMNTGELFF. The DNA for the CDR3 is TGCGCCAGCAGCTTGCCTGGCTTGGTGATGATGAACACCGGGGAGCTGTTTTTT.